A single sample gave rise to the 19 T cell receptor beta chains below, sequenced in a study of T cells after yellow fever vaccination. TCRdb re-derived calls from the 5' RACE reads in MiXCR, one entry per CDR3 protein. The sample consists of about 320,000 distinct CDR3 sequences, over 8.5% of them appearing once. The starting material was CD4+ T cells sorted from PBMCs, obtained 45 days after the yellow fever booster vaccination. The receptor source for this set is a man between 18 and 35 years old who received the YFV17D yellow fever vaccine.

The chain has TRBV20-1 and TRBJ2-7; perhaps TRBD1 as D (8 bases). CDR1 DFQATT and CDR2 SNEGSKA come from the germline V gene (reference sequence). The CDR3 has 12 residues. V was pared by 5 bases and J by 6 bases, with 14 bases between. The CDR3 is CSAYRGGREQYV. DNA for the CDR3: TGCAGTGCTTACAGGGGGGGTCGCGAGCAGTACGTC.

The chain is built from TRBV18 and TRBJ1-1; weak D call: TRBD1 (5 bases). V shed 2 bases and J shed 5 bases, with 12 bases lying between them. This CDR3 is 14 amino acids long. Germline-derived CDR1 and CDR2 are KGHSH and LQKENI. CDR3 residues: CASSPAGGGTEAFF. CDR3 in DNA: TGTGCCAGCTCACCAGCGGGGGGAGGGACTGAAGCTTTCTTT.

The table lists this clonotype with a few counts. This chain uses TRBV19 with TRBJ1-6, with 8 nucleotides matching TRBD1. Germline CDR1 and CDR2: LNHDA and SQIVND (reference sequence). This CDR3 spans 15 amino acids. Trimming at V came to 5 bases and at J to 4 bases, leaving 4 bases not matched to a gene. The CDR3 region is CASSARQGYNSPLHF. The CDR3 DNA sequence: TGTGCCAGTAGTGCCAGACAGGGGTATAATTCACCCCTCCACTTT.

The rearrangement links TRBV6-2 or TRBV6-3 to TRBJ2-7; D is ambiguous. The CDR3 has 14 residues. Germline V gene data show CDR1 as MNHEY and CDR2 as SVGEGT. V lost 5 bases and J 0 bases, leaving 11 bases between the germline ends. CDR3 in DNA: TGTGCCAGCAGTCGCTACCGTAGCTCCTACGAGCAGTACGTC. Translating gives CASSRYRSSYEQYV.

This clonotype was seen many times. The chain links TRBV5-1 to TRBJ1-1; D gene unclear. Germline V gene sequence: CDR1 SGHRS, CDR2 YFSETQ. Trimming pared 4 bases from V and 8 bases from J, leaving 12 bases between. The CDR3 consists of 12 residues. The CDR3 spells CASSPGGREAFF. CDR3 DNA sequence: TGCGCCAGCAGCCCAGGAGGGAGGGAAGCTTTCTTT.

The chain employs TRBV24-1 and TRBJ2-1, with a possible D match to TRBD2 (5 bases). The V and J ends lost 5 bases and 6 bases respectively, with 10 bases between them. Germline CDR1 KGHDR, CDR2 SFDVKD. This CDR3 has 13 residues. The CDR3 DNA reads as TGTGCCACCAGTGTCCGGGGTTCCAATGAGCAGTTCTTC. Translating gives CATSVRGSNEQFF.

The rearrangement uses TRBV11-2 and TRBJ1-1, with a weak D call TRBD1 (5 bases). Germline CDR1 reads SGHAT; CDR2 reads FQNNGV. V was clipped by 8 bases and J by 4 bases, with 17 bases between them. The CDR3 runs to 14 residues. DNA of the CDR3: TGTGCCAGCCACTGGGGAGGGGCGGGCACTGAAGCTTTCTTT. As protein: CASHWGGAGTEAFF.

J is TRBJ2-1 and V is TRBV6-1; D not certain. Germline loops: CDR1 MNHNS, CDR2 SASEGT. This CDR3 has 15 amino acids. The V and J ends lost 10 bases and 4 bases respectively, with 20 bases between them. CDR3 bases: TGTGCCACACAGCTGACATTCGGCCCTTACAATGAGCAGTTCTTC. Encoded protein: CATQLTFGPYNEQFF.

This clonotype was detected only a few times. J is TRBJ2-1 and V is TRBV4-3; 10 bases fit TRBD2. CDR3 size: 16 residues. V lost 2 bases, J lost 4 bases, and 5 bases stayed unmatched. Germline CDR1 reads LGHNA; CDR2 reads YSLEER. CDR3 bases: TGCGCCAGCAGCCAAACCTTAGCGGGGGGATACAATGAGCAGTTCTTC. Its protein product is CASSQTLAGGYNEQFF.

The chain is built from TRBV4-1 and TRBJ1-3, with D unresolved. The CDR3 is 14 residues long. Germline loops: CDR1 MGHRA, CDR2 YSYEKL. V lost 5 bases, J lost 2 bases, and 10 bases lay in between. The CDR3 region is CASSAFVPGNTIYF. The CDR3 DNA reads as TGCGCCAGCAGCGCCTTTGTCCCTGGAAACACCATATATTTT.

V gene TRBV5-4 combines with J gene TRBJ2-5; D remains unclear. With 4 bases removed from V and 5 bases from J, the gap between germline ends came to 12 bases. The CDR3 totals 13 residues. Germline V CDR1 and CDR2: SGHNT, YYREEE (reference sequence). This chain's CDR3 is CASSGIARETQYF. The CDR3, as DNA: TGTGCCAGCAGCGGAATCGCCCGGGAGACCCAGTACTTC.

The gene calls are TRBV11-2 and TRBJ1-1; no firm D call. Germline-derived CDR1 and CDR2 are SGHAT and FQNNGV. This CDR3 has 13 amino acids. Trimming removed 4 bases from V and 4 bases from J, with 10 bases in between. Here the CDR3 DNA reads TGTGCCAGCAGCTCGTCCGGGTTCACTGAAGCTTTCTTT. Its protein product is CASSSSGFTEAFF.

Ten or more counts support this clonotype. The chain carries TRBV18 and TRBJ1-6; D gene ambiguous. In germline, CDR1 is KGHSH, CDR2 LQKENI. The CDR3 spans 17 residues. V lost 0 bases to trimming and J lost 5 bases, with 14 bases between them. The CDR3 is CASSPPNSDLNNSPLHF. CDR3 in DNA: TGTGCCAGCTCACCACCGAATTCAGATTTGAATAATTCACCCCTCCACTTT.

This clonotype was seen many times. The chain uses TRBV28 and TRBJ1-1, with 8 bases aligning to TRBD1. J lost 4 bases, V lost 4 bases, and 5 bases had no gene match. The germline gives CDR1 MDHEN, CDR2 SYDVKM. The CDR3 runs 14 residues. The CDR3 coding sequence is TGTGCCAGCAGTTGGACAGGGCAGATCACTGAAGCTTTCTTT. This translates into CASSWTGQITEAFF.

The genes are TRBV20-1 and TRBJ1-2; a possible D gene is TRBD1 (6 bases). The germline V and J ends were trimmed by 6 bases and 4 bases, with 12 bases remaining between them. The CDR3 extends over 12 amino acids. From germline, CDR1 is DFQATT and CDR2 SNEGSKA (reference sequence). The CDR3 loop reads CSAGQLFYGYTF. The CDR3 region has the DNA TGCAGTGCCGGACAGCTGTTCTATGGCTACACCTTC.

The CDR3 nucleotides are TGTGCCAGCAGCTCCCGCGGGAGCAAAAACATTCAGTACTTC. Translating it yields CASSSRGSKNIQYF. The chain couples TRBV7-8 to TRBJ2-4, with TRBD2 matching over 7 bases. Germline V lookup: CDR1 SGHVS, CDR2 FQNEAQ. The V segment lost 4 bases and the J segment 3 bases; nucleotides outside the gene matches: 3. CDR3 length equals 14 residues.

There are a few counts of this clonotype. The rearrangement joins TRBV5-1 to TRBJ2-5; no definite D call. This CDR3 has 15 residues. Germline-derived CDR1 and CDR2 are SGHRS and YFSETQ. The V and J ends lost 3 bases and 3 bases respectively, with 15 bases between them. The CDR3 region is CASSYFSLAEETQYF. CDR3 nucleotides: TGCGCCAGCAGCTACTTTAGTTTGGCTGAAGAGACCCAGTACTTC.

This sequence joins TRBV7-2 and TRBJ2-7, with a possible D match to TRBD1 (5 bases). The CDR3 has 15 amino acids. Germline V lookup: CDR1 SGHTA, CDR2 FQGNSA. Trimming left V 1 base short and J 1 base short, with 11 bases between. This CDR3 reads CASSLEAGPSYEQYV. The CDR3 bases are TGTGCCAGCAGCTTAGAGGCAGGGCCGTCCTACGAGCAGTACGTC.

J is TRBJ2-7 and V is TRBV27; D is uncertain. CDR1 is MNHEY, CDR2 SMNVEV, per germline (reference sequence). The CDR3 extends over 14 amino acids. V lost 2 bases to trimming and J lost 3 bases, with 11 bases between them. The CDR3 sequence: CASSLKPVIYEQYF. CDR3 sequence (DNA): TGTGCCAGCAGTTTAAAGCCGGTGATCTACGAGCAGTACTTC.